This T cell receptor beta chain was recorded in a study of shared clonotypes between healthy human individuals (dated by TCRdb to the early 2020s). Regarding the research as a whole: A couple of women and a few men aged 18 to 49 years were included in the cohort. Per donor, leukapheresis produced somewhere between about 0.85 and 9.5 billion PBMCs. For each donor, three plates each were used for CD4 naive and CD4 memory, two plates were used for CD8 naive, and one plate was used for CD8 memory. Blood TCR repertoires of five healthy adults were deeply sequenced to estimate repertoire size and the extent of clonotype sharing between individuals. To increase sequencing depth and limit assay-specific biases, different laboratories used diverse techniques to prepare libraries and sequence TCR repertoires. Results the study describes overall, beyond this receptor: Sharing across a few donors was observed for around 5% of naive CD4, over 3% of naive CD8, over 2% of memory CD4, and around 0.44% of memory CD8 clonotypes. Compared with non-shared clonotypes, clonotypes shared by all four sorted-subset donors had higher generation probabilities. Pairwise subsampling indicated that sequencing depth was expected to affect the degree of clonotype sharing among donors. Sampling was restricted to blood, and TCR repertoires in tissues likely differ from the TCR repertoires found in blood. Incomplete sequencing was indicated by rarefaction of sorted-subset datasets, despite the large sequencing depth. Naive subsets generally had larger estimated clonotype richness than memory subsets did. Because the study included a small number of donors, the genetic and exposure-history diversity represented was limited.

Turning to this clone: Its target antigen remains unknown. It has no much larger one-base neighbor in the sample; base qualities were not kept.

CD8 naive samples consisted of CD45RO-negative cells that were positively selected for CCR7, yielding a CD45RA+CCR7+ population without TemRA cells. The donors were healthy, HIV-negative adults with no recently reported acute infections or vaccinations. Every donor was a Caucasian adult residing in Nashville, Tennessee, USA. After blood collection by leukapheresis, PBMCs were isolated using Ficoll-Histopaque density gradient centrifugation and then cryopreserved in the vapor phase of liquid nitrogen. Analytical flow cytometry was used to check the purity and quantity of every magnetically sorted T cell population. Genomic DNA was isolated from every sorted fraction and measured by UV absorbance on a Nanodrop 2000c. Using the deep immunoSEQ assay, multiplex PCR amplified TCR CDR3 regions from genomic DNA. Extracted genomic DNA from each cell subset was spread evenly across all wells of several immunoSEQ 96-well plates, with each plate serving as a replicate. For sorted subsets, around 0.2 ug of genomic DNA, equivalent to around 31,000 T cell genomes, went into each replicate PCR. Purified libraries were measured with a Qubit 3.0 fluorometer, size-checked on a Bioanalyzer 2100, and measured again with the KAPA Library Quantification kit. Every immunoSEQ 96-well plate was sequenced on a dedicated single-read 150-cycle Illumina NextSeq 550 flow cell. The authors' analysis ran thus. Because the immunoSEQ output held only junctional sequences and lacked quality scores, the filtering could not match the filtering applied to full-length reads. Sequences were annotated with PyIR, a Python wrapper for IgBLAST v1.9, using IMGT germline references to assign V/J genes and CDR3. Reads were removed for weak V/J assignments (E-value above 1e-6), missing CDR3, stop codons, out-of-frame junctions, or ambiguous translated residues. A V3J clonotype was defined by an identical inferred V gene, J gene, and CDR3 amino acid sequence. To compute the percentage overlap between repertoires, the number of shared unique clonotypes was divided by the size of the smaller repertoire. Richness of each repertoire was evaluated using RTK rarefaction, the Chao1 estimator, and Recon v2.1 estimates of unobserved clonotypes. OLGA was used to compute generation probabilities for all TCRbeta clonotypes that the gDNA method yielded from a few donors. What TCRdb holds here is the immuneACCESS table cut down to in-frame rearrangements. Part of the clones is not present; checked against another copy, under half of the missing clones reflect an unresolved V gene, and the others are unexplained. From that table come the V and J calls and clone size; the DNA was used to work out D and trimming. This sample comprises about 2,100,000 clones, roughly 91% of them detected only once. The biggest ten clones account for roughly 1.7% of the sample.

The germline V gene provides CDR1 LGHNA and CDR2 YSLEER. Trimming accounts for 1 base at V and 4 bases at J, while the number of junction bases matched to no gene is 13. Including cysteine and phenylalanine, the CDR3 has 19 amino acids. Of all the DNA, just the CDR3 is kept, 57 bases in frame from base 1. Sequencing was done on a sample of naive CD8+ T cells from PBMCs. The cell subset or site label on this specimen signifies: CD45RA+CCR7+. This chain joins TRBV4-3 to TRBJ2-2; the junction holds 9 bases that match TRBD2. The receptor was derived from a man aged 18-30 years in good health. Some clones in this sample may be carry-over from other donors' samples. DNA sequence: TGCGCCAGCAGCCAAGTGTGGATAGCGGGAGCCCCAGGCACCGGGGAGCTGTTTTTT. It is translated as CASSQVWIAGAPGTGELFF.